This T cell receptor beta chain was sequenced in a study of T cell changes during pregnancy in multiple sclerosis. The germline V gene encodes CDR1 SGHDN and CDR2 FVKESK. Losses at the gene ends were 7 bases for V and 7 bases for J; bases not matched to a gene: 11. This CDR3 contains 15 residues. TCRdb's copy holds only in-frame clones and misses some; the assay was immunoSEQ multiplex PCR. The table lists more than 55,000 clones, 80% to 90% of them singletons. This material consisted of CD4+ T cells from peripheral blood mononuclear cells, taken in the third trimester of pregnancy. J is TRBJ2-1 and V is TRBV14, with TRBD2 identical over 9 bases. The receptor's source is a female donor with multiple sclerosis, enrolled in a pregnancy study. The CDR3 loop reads CASTQGTSPINEQFF. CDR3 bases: TGTGCCAGCACCCAGGGGACTAGCCCCATTAATGAGCAGTTCTTC. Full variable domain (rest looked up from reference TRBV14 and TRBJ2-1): EAGVTQFPSHSVIEKGQTVTLRCDPISGHDNLYWYRRVMGKEIKFLLHFVKESKQDESGMPNNRFLAERTGGTYSTLKVQPAELEDSGVYFCASTQGTSPINEQFFGPGTRLTVL.